This T cell receptor (beta chain) was recorded in a study of breast tumors, draining lymph nodes, adjacent tissues. Study-level points and caveats: Tumor and nontumor repertoires were significantly more similar in luminal-like than in basal-like breast cancer. Data fit most tumor T cells coming from lymph node, expanding in tumor. Tumors had less TCR diversity than lymph nodes, more than nontumor tissue. Data only fit, rather than demonstrated, lymph node origin of most tumor T cells.

Axillary draining lymph nodes of breast cancer patients supplied the node samples. TCRdb reprocessed the multiplex PCR reads with MiXCR, giving one entry per CDR3 protein. This sample has about 89,000 distinct CDR3 sequences, with over 25% found just once. This clonotype was seen repeatedly, ten times or more. Its antigen is undetermined. Sequencing was done on a sample of axillary lymph node tissue. The receptor's source is a female donor with breast cancer. Some clones in this sample may be carry-over from other donors' samples.

CDR3 amino acids: CASSRAITDTQYF. The CDR3 DNA reads as TGTGCCAGCTCCAGAGCCATCACAGATACGCAGTATTTT. The V and J genes are TRBV9 and TRBJ2-3; unclear D gene. The CDR3 covers 13 residues. V lost 7 bases, J lost 2 bases, and 11 bases lay in between. Per the germline V gene, CDR1 is SGDLS and CDR2 is YYNGEE.